Sequencing of this T cell receptor (beta chain) was carried out in a study of shared clonotypes between healthy human individuals. About the study: The donors, two women and three men, were aged 18 to 49.

Clones were read by immunoSEQ multiplex PCR, and TCRdb kept only the in-frame ones, dropping some. This table has some 2.4 million clones, over 85% appearing once. CDR1 KGHSH and CDR2 LQKENI come from the germline V gene. This CDR3 comprises 16 residues. The V end was cut by 2 bases, the J end by 7 bases, with 18 bases between. Sequencing used naive CD4+ T cells from PBMCs. The sample's subset: CD45RA+ positively selected. The rearrangement joins TRBV18 to TRBJ2-1; weak D call: TRBD2 (5 bases). This clonotype was obtained from a man younger than 35 in good health. Some clones in this sample may be carry-over from other donors' samples. The CDR3: CASSPGVRTLRNEQFF. CDR3 DNA: TGTGCCAGCTCACCAGGGGTTCGGACTCTCCGGAATGAGCAGTTCTTC.